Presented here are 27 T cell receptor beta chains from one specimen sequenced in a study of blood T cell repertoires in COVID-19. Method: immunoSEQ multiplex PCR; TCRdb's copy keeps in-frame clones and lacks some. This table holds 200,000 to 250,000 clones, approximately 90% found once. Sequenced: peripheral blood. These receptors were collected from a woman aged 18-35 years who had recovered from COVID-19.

The CDR3 protein is CASSQGGGTGYGYTF. CDR3 nucleotide sequence: TGTGCCAGCAGCCAAGGTGGGGGGACGGGCTATGGCTACACCTTC. This chain connects TRBV3-1 (or the pseudogene TRBV3-2) to TRBJ1-2; D is possibly TRBD1 (5 bases). Per germline, CDR1 LGHDT and CDR2 YNNKEL (reference sequence). CDR3 size: 15 residues. Trimming removed 1 base at V and 4 bases at J, with 13 bases between.

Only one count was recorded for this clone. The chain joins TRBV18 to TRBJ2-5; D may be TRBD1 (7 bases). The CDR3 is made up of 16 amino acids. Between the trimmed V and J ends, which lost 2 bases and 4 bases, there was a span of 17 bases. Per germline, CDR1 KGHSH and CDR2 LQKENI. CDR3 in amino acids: CASSPSTGSSGETQYF. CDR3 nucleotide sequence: TGTGCCAGCTCACCATCGACAGGGAGTAGCGGAGAGACCCAGTACTTC.

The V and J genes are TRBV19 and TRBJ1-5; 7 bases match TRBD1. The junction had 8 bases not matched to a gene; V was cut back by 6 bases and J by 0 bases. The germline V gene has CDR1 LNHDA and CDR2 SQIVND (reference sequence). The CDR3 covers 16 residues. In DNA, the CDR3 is TGTGCCAGTAGACAGGGACAGTACTATAGCAATCAGCCCCAGCATTTT. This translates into CASRQGQYYSNQPQHF.

The CDR3 bases are TGCGCCAGCAGCTTAGTTTCCAGGGTTGGCAATGAGCAGTTCTTC. This sequence encodes CASSLVSRVGNEQFF. V usage is TRBV5-1 and J usage is TRBJ2-1; possibly TRBD1 for D (5 bases). V was cut by 2 bases and J by 6 bases, with 15 bases left in between. The germline V gene has CDR1 SGHRS and CDR2 YFSETQ. This CDR3 is built from 15 residues.

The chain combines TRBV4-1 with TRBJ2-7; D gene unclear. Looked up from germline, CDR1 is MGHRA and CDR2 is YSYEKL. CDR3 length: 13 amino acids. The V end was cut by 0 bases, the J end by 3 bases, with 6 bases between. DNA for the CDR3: TGCGCCAGCAGCCAAGATCGGAGCTACGAGCAGTACTTC. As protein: CASSQDRSYEQYF.

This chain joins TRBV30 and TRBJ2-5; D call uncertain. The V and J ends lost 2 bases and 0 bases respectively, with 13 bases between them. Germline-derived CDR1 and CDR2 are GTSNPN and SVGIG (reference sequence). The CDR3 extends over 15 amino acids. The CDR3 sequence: CAWSWAGWYQETQYF. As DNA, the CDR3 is TGTGCCTGGAGTTGGGCTGGTTGGTACCAAGAGACCCAGTACTTC.

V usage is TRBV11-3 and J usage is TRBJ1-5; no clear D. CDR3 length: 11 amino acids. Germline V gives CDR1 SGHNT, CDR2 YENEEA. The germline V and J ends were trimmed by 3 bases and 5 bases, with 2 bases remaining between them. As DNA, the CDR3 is TGTGCCAGCAGCTTCGATCAGCCCCAGCATTTT. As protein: CASSFDQPQHF.

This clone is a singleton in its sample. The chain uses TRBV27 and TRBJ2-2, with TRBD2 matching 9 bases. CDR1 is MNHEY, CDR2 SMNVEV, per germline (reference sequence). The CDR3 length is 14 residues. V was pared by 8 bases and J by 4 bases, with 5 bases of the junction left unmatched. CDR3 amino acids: CASGSGSGTGELFF. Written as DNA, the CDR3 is TGTGCCAGCGGTAGCGGGAGCGGCACCGGGGAGCTGTTTTTT.

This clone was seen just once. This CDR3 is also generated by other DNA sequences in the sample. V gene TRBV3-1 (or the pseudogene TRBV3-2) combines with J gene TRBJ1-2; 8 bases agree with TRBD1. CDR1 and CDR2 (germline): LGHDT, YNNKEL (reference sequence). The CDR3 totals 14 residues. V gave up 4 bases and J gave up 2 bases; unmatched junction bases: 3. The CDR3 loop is CASSPRTGNYGYTF. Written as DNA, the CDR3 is TGTGCCAGCAGCCCGAGGACAGGGAACTATGGCTACACCTTC.

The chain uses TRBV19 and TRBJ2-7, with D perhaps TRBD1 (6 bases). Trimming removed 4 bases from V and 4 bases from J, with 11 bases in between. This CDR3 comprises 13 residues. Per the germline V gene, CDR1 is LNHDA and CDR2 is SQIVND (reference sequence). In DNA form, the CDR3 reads TGTGCCAGTAGTAGTAGACAGGCGTACGAGCAGTACTTC. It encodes CASSSRQAYEQYF.

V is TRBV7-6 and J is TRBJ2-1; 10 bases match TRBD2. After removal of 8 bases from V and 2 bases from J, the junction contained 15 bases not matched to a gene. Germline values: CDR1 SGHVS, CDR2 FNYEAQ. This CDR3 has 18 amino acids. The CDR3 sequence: CASGPPLRSGRAYNEQFF. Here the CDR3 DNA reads TGTGCCAGCGGACCCCCCCTTCGAAGCGGGAGGGCCTACAATGAGCAGTTCTTC.

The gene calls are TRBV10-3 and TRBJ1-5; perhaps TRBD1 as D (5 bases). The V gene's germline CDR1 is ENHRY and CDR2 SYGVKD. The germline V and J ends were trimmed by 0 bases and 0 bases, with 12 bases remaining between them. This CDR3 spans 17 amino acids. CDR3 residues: CAISESTDPYSNQPQHF. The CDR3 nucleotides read TGTGCCATCAGTGAGTCGACAGACCCATATAGCAATCAGCCCCAGCATTTT.

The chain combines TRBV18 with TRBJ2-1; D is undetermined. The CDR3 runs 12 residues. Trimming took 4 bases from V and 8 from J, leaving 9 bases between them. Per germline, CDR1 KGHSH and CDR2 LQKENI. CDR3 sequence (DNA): TGTGCCAGCTCACAGTCCCGGGATGAGCAGTTCTTC. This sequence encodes CASSQSRDEQFF.

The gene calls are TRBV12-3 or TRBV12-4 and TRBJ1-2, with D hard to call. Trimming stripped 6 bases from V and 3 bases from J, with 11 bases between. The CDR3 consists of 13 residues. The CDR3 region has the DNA TGTGCCAGCAGAACTGGCAGGCACTATGGCTACACCTTC. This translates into CASRTGRHYGYTF.

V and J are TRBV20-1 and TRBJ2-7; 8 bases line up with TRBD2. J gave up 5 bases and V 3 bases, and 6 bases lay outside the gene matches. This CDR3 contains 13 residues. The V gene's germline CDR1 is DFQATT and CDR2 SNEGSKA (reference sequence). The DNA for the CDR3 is TGCAGTGCTAGTCCCGGGACTAGAAACGAGCAGTACTTC. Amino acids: CSASPGTRNEQYF.

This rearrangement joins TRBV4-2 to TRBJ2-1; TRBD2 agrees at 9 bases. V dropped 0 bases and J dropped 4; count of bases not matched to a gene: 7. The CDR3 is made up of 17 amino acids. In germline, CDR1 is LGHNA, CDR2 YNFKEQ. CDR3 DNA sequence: TGTGCCAGCAGCCAAGATCTCCTAGCGGGAACATACAATGAGCAGTTCTTC. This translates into CASSQDLLAGTYNEQFF.

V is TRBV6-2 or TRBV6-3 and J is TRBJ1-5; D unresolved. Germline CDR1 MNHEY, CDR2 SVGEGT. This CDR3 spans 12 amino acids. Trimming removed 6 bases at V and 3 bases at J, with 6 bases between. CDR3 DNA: TGTGCCAGCAGCCCACTCAATCAGCCCCAGCATTTT. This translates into CASSPLNQPQHF.

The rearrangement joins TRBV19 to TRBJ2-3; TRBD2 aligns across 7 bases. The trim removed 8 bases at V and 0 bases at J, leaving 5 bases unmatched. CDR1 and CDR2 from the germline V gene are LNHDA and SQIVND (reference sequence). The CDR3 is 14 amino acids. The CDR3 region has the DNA TGTGCCAGTCGGGGGGTTGCTAGCACAGATACGCAGTATTTT. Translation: CASRGVASTDTQYF. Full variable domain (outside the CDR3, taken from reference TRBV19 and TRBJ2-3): DGGITQSPKYLFRKEGQNVTLSCEQNLNHDAMYWYRQDPGQGLRLIYYSQIVNDFQKGDIAEGYSVSREKKESFPLTVTSAQKNPTAFYLCASRGVASTDTQYFGPGTRLTVL.

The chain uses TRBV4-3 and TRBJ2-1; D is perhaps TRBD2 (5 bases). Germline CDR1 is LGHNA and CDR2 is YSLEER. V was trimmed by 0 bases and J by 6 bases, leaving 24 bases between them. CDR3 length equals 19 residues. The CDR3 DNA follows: TGCGCCAGCAGCCAAGAGCCATACAGAGGGCTAGCCAGTCGCAATGAGCAGTTCTTC. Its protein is CASSQEPYRGLASRNEQFF.

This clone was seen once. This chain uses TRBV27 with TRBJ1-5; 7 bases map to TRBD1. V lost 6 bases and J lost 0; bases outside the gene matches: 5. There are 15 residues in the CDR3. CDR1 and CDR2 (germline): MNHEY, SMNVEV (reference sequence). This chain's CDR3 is CASSRDRASNQPQHF. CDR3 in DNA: TGTGCCAGCAGCAGAGACAGGGCTAGCAATCAGCCCCAGCATTTT.

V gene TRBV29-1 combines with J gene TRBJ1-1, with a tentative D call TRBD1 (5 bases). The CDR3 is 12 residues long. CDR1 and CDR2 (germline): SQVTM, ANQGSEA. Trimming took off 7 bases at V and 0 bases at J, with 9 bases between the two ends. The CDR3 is CSATVMNTEAFF. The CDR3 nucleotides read TGCAGCGCGACAGTAATGAACACTGAAGCTTTCTTT.

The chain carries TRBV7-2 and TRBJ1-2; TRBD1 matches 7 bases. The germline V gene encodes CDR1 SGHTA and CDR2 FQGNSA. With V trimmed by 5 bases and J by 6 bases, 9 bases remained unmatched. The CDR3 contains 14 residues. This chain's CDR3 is CASSPQGVGDGYTF. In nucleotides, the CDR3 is TGTGCCAGCAGCCCTCAGGGGGTCGGCGATGGCTACACCTTC.

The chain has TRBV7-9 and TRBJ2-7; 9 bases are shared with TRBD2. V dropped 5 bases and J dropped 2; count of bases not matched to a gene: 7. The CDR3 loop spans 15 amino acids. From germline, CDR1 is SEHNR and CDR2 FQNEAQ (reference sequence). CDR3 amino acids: CASSPAGGSTYEQYF. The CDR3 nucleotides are TGTGCCAGCAGCCCAGCGGGAGGATCGACCTACGAGCAGTACTTC.

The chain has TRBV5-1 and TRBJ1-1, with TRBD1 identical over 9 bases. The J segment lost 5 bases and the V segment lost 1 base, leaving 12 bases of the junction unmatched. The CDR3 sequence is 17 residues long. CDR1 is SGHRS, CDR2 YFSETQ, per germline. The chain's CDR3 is CASSLTGTGISRTEAFF. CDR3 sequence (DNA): TGCGCCAGCAGCTTGACCGGGACAGGGATAAGTCGTACTGAAGCTTTCTTT.

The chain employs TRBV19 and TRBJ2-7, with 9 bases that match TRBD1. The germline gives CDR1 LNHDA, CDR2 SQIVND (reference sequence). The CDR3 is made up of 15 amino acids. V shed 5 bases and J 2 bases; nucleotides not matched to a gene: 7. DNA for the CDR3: TGTGCCAGTAGTCCCGGGACAGGGATACCCTACGAGCAGTACTTC. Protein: CASSPGTGIPYEQYF.

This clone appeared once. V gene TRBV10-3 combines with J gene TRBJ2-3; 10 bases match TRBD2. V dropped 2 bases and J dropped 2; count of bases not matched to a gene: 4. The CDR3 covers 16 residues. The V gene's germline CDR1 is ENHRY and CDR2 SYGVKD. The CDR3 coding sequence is TGTGCCATCAGTGAGAGAGCGGGAGGGATCACAGATACGCAGTATTTT. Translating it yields CAISERAGGITDTQYF.

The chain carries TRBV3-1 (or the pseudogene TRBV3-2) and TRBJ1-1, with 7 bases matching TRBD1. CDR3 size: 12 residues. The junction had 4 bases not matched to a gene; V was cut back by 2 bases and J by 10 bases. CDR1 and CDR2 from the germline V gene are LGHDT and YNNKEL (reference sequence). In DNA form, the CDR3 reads TGTGCCAGCAGCCAAACAGGGGACGGAGCTTTCTTT. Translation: CASSQTGDGAFF.